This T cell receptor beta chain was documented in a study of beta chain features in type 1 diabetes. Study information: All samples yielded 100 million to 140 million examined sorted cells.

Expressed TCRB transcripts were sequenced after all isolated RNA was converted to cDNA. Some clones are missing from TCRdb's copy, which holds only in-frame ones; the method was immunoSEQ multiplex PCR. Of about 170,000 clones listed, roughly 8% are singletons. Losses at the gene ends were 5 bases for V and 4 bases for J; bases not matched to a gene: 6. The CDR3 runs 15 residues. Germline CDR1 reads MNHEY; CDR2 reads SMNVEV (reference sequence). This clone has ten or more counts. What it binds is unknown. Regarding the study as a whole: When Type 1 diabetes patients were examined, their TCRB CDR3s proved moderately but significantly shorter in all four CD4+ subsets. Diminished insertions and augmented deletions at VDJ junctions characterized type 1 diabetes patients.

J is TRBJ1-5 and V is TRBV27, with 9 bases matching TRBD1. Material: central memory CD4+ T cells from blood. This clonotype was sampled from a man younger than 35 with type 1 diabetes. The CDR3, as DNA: TGTGCCAGCAGTCCACACGGACAGGGGAATCAGCCCCAGCATTTT. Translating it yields CASSPHGQGNQPQHF.